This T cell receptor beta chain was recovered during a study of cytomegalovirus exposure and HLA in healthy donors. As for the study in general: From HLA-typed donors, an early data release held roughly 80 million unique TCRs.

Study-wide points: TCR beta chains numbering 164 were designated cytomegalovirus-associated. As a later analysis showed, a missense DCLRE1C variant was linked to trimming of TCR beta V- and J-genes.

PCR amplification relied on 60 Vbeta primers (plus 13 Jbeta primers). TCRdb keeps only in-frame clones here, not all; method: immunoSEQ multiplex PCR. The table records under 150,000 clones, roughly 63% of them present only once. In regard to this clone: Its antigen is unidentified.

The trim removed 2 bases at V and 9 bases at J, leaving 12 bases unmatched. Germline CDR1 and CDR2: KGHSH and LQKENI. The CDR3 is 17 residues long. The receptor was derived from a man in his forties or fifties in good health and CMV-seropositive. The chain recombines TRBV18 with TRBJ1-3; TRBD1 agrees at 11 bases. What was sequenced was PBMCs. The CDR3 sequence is CASSPIRTGGSGSTIYF. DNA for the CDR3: TGTGCCAGCTCACCAATCAGGACAGGGGGCTCGGGCAGCACCATATATTTT.